This TCR beta chain was recorded in a study of T cells in Graves' hyperthyroidism and ophthalmopathy. General study points: A median 6.5 months before onset, the model predicted ophthalmopathy. Peripheral blood also featured most of the thyroid clonotypes expanded above 0.001.

Details on this clonotype: The antigen remains undetermined.

Clinical symptoms, serum thyroxine, TRAb, thyroid ultrasound and orbital computed tomography established diagnosis. Amplified regions were TCR beta CDR3 sequences from RNA transcripts. First-round RT-PCR targeting the TCR CDR3 was performed with the HTBI primer set. TCRdb analysed the multiplex PCR reads with MiXCR anew, one entry per CDR3 protein. The table lists 480,000 or so distinct CDR3 sequences, approximately 49% of them singletons. Trimming removed 2 bases from V and 1 base from J, with 6 bases in between. CDR1 is SGDLS, CDR2 YYNGEE, per germline. The CDR3 is made up of 13 amino acids. Material: peripheral blood or thyroid tissue (not recorded which). This TCR was sampled from an adult woman with Graves' disease, either hyperthyroidism or ophthalmopathy (not recorded which). This chain joins TRBV9 and TRBJ1-1, with unresolved D. The CDR3 sequence is CASSVSENTEAFF. CDR3 nucleotide sequence: TGTGCCAGCAGCGTTAGTGAGAACACTGAAGCTTTCTTT. The whole variable domain, filled in from reference TRBV9 and TRBJ1-1, reads DSGVTQTPKHLITATGQRVTLRCSPRSGDLSVYWYQQSLDQGLQFLIQYYNGEERAKGNILERFSAQQFPDLHSELNLSSLELGDSALYFCASSVSENTEAFFGQGTRLTVV.